This T cell receptor (beta chain) derives from a study of human T cells and chemical hapten exposure (dated by TCRdb to the early 2020s). Describing the broader study: For sensitization, 2% DPC in acetone was applied to a roughly 2 cm by roughly 2 cm area of upper inner arm skin. Throughout the study period of roughly five months, patients also received therapeutic DPC doses to the scalp every week. Patch testing was performed on the upper back with Finn chambers containing 0.01% DPC, and the patch tests were scored after 6 days according to International Contact Dermatitis Research Group standards. The mostly female patient cohort included alopecia areata with under or over 50% scalp involvement, alopecia totalis and alopecia universalis. Libraries were pooled for sequencing, and variation in per-sample TCR yields was attributed mainly to small differences in library volumes within the pool. The study tracked peripheral blood TCR repertoire changes in vivo during primary and secondary sensitization to the hapten diphenylcyclopropenone (DPC) in alopecia patients. Blood was sampled from patients pre-sensitization (week 0) and at 2, 6 and about 24 weeks after DPC sensitization. For TCR sequencing, blood came from 25 to 35 alopecia patients at anywhere from one to four time points (pre-sensitization, 2, 6 and 24 weeks). What the research found in general, with its limitations: Expanded TCRs formed significantly more large CDR3 similarity clusters than pre-sensitization or healthy control sets, consistent with antigen-driven responses. After repeated subsampling, changes were observed in the strength of the expansion versus patch-test correlation and in the threshold at which the correlation became significant. A positive correlation was found between the number of PT1 expanded TCRs and patch test score, with significance reached at thresholds 8, 16 and 32 but not 4. Because all patients had alopecia, a presumed autoimmune disease, the immune response of the patients might differ from that of healthy individuals. DPC sensitization did not change how many TCRs were above 1 in 1000 frequency, and no evidence was found of alterations in global repertoire structure.

Library preparation attached unique molecular identifiers to individual cDNA molecules for quantitative, reproducible TCR counting. Both TCR alpha and TCR beta chains were sequenced from each blood RNA sample. In the paper's pipeline: Samples had a median of around 92,000 TCRs, with a range from roughly 20,000 to 690,600. V, J and CDR3 annotation of the TCR reads was carried out using the Decombinator software suite. For the PS versus PT1 abundance plots, all samples were subsampled to the same number of TCRs (28,000). TCRs were defined as expanded if absent before sensitization and observed at least eight times at the 2-week time point. The public sequencing data were trimmed at Q25 with fastp and processed into clonotypes with MiXCR by TCRdb, which kept only in-frame beta chains. Rows are combined by CDR3 protein, so each entry shows the most common genes and DNA. These V and J calls are TCRdb output, not the study's own analysis. Counted in this sample were 400 to 500 distinct CDR3 sequences; approximately 65% of them appeared once. 30% to 40% of the sample comes from the top ten.

Note on this clonotype: Its antigen is currently not known. No per-base quality is available; no much larger clone lies one base away.

The germline V gene sets CDR1 to SQVTM and CDR2 to ANQGSEA. Germline trimming amounts to 5 bases on V and 3 bases on J, with 6 as the count of junction bases outside the gene matches. The CDR3 goes from the cysteine to the phenylalanine over 14 residues. Solely the CDR3 DNA is kept, with 42 bases framed from the first base. The treatment or condition label, as the study defines it: therapeutic diphenylcyclopropenone sensitization with weekly scalp DPC. Blood at each patch-test visit was drawn before the patch test was applied. To be eligible, patients had to be aged 18 to 70, diagnosed with alopecia and judged suitable for DPC therapy, while pregnant patients were excluded. Unfractionated whole blood was collected in Tempus Blood RNA tubes, and total RNA was extracted from that blood.

This material consisted of whole blood, taken before DPC sensitization or 2, 6, or about 24 weeks after (not recorded which). The chain joins TRBV29-1 to TRBJ2-1, and TRBD1 matches 8 of the central bases. This receptor was taken from an adult with alopecia areata. Some clones in this sample may be carry-over from other donors' samples. This table probably holds off-target reads from a library built for another chain. The CDR3 protein is CSVSDRGNYNEQFF. The bases are TGCAGCGTTTCCGACAGGGGTAACTACAATGAGCAGTTCTTC.